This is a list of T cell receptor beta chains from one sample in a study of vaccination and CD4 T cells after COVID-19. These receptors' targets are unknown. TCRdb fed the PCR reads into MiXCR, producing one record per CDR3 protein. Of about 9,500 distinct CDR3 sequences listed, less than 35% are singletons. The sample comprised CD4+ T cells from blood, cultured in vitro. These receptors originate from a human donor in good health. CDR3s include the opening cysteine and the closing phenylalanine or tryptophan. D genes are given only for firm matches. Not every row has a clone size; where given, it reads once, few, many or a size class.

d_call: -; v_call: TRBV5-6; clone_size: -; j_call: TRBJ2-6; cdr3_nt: TGTGCCAGCAGCCTCCTACTTTCGTCTGGGGCCAACGTCCTGACTTTC; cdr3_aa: CASSLLLSSGANVLTF
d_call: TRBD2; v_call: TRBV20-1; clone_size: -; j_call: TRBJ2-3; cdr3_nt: TGCAGTGCTAGAGATACGGGCGGGAGCCCTAGCACAGATACGCAGTATTTT; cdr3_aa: CSARDTGGSPSTDTQYF
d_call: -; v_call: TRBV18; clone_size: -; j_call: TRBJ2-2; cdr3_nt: TGTGCCAGCTCACGGAGGGCAGCGAACACCGGGGAGCTGTTTTTT; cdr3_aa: CASSRRAANTGELFF
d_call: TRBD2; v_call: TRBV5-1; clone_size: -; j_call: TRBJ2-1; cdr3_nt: TGCGCCAGCAGCGGTGGCGGGAGGCAGAACAATGAGCAGTTCTTC; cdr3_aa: CASSGGGRQNNEQFF
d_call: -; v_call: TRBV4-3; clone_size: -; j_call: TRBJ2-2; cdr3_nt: TGCGCCAGCAGCCAAGAAATGGGGGCAGGGGCCACCGGGGAGCTGTTTTTT; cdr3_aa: CASSQEMGAGATGELFF
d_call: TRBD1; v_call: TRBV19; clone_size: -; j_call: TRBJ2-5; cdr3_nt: TGTGCCAGTAGTATAGTCTTCGGGGACAGGGCCCAAGAGACCCAGTACTTC; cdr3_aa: CASSIVFGDRAQETQYF
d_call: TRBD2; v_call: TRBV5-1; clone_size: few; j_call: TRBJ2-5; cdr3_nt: TGCGCCAGCAGCATGACTAGCGGACCTGGGGCCCAGTACTTC; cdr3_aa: CASSMTSGPGAQYF
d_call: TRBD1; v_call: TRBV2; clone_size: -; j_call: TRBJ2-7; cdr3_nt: TGTGCCAGCAGGGGTCCGGGACAGGGGGCCTACGAGCAGTACTTC; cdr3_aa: CASRGPGQGAYEQYF
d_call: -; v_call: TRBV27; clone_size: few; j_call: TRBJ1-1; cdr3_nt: TGTGCCAGCCGACAGCTATCGAACACTGAAGCTTTCTTT; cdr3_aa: CASRQLSNTEAFF
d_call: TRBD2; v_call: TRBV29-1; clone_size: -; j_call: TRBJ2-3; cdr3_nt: TGCAGCGTAGGGCGGGGGGGCACAGATACGCAGTATTTT; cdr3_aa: CSVGRGGTDTQYF
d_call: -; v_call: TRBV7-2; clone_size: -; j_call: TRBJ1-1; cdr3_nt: TGTGCCAGCAGCTCGAAACTGGGGGCCGGAAACACTGAAGCTTTCTTT; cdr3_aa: CASSSKLGAGNTEAFF
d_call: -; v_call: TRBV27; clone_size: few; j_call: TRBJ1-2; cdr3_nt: TGTGCCAGCAGCCAAAGGGGTTCGTTCGGCTACACCTTC; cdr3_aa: CASSQRGSFGYTF
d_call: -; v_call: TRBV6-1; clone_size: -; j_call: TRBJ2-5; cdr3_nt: TGTGCCAGCCGGGGGCCAGGGCAAGAGACCCAGTACTTC; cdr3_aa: CASRGPGQETQYF
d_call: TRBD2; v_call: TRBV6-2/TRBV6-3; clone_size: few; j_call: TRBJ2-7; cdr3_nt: TGTGCCAGCACGGACGCTGGACTAGCGAGACTCTCCTACGAGCAGTACTTC; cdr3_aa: CASTDAGLARLSYEQYF
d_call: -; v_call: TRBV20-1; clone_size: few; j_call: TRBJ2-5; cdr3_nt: TGCAGTGCTAAGACCCAGGGAGAGACCCAGTACTTC; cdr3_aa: CSAKTQGETQYF
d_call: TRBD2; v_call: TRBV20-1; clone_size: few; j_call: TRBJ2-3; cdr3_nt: TGCAGTGGGGTGGGAGGGTTGACAGATACGCAGTATTTT; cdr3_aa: CSGVGGLTDTQYF
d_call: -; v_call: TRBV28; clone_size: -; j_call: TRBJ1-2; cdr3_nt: TGTGCCAGCAGTTCCTCGCCGAACTATGGCTACACCTTC; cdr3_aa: CASSSSPNYGYTF
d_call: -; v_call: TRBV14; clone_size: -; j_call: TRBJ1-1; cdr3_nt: TGTGCCAGCAGCCAAGACCGGCGGGCTTTGGGTGAAGCTTTCTTT; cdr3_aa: CASSQDRRALGEAFF
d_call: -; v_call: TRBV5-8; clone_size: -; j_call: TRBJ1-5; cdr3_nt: TGTGCCAGCAGCTTCTATGAGACAGGATATAGCAATCAGCCCCAGCATTTT; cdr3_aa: CASSFYETGYSNQPQHF
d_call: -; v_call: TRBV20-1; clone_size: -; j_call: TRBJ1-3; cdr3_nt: TGCAGTGCTAGAGAAGGGAGAAACACCGTATATTTT; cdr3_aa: CSAREGRNTVYF
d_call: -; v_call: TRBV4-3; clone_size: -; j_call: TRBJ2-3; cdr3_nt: TGCGCCAGCAGCCAAGAAGGGGTTGAAGATACGCAGTATTTT; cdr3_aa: CASSQEGVEDTQYF
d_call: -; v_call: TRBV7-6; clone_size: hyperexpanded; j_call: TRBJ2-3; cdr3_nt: TGTGCCAGCAGAGGGGGGTTCGGCACAGATACGCAGTATTTT; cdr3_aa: CASRGGFGTDTQYF
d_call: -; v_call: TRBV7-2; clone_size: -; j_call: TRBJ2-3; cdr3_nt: TGTGCCAGCAGCTTAGGGCCGGTTAGCACAGATACGCAGTATTTT; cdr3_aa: CASSLGPVSTDTQYF
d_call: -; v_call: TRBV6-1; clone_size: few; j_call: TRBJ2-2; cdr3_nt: TGTGCCAGCAGACGAATCCCAGACACCGGGGAGCTGTTTTTT; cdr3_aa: CASRRIPDTGELFF
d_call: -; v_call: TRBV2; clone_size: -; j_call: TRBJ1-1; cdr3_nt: TGTGCCAGCAGTGCGAACGGACTACCGAACACTGAAGCTTTCTTT; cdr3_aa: CASSANGLPNTEAFF
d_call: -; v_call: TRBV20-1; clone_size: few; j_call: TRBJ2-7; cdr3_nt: TGCAGTGCTAGCCCCCCATTGGCAGGGACCTACGAGCAGTACTTC; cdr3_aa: CSASPPLAGTYEQYF
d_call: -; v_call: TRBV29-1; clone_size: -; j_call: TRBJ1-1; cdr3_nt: TGCAGCGCAGGGAATATGGACACTGAAGCTTTCTTT; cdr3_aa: CSAGNMDTEAFF
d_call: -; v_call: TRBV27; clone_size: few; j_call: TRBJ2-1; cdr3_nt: TGTGCCAGCAGTCGCGGGATACAGGTACTCCAGTTCTTC; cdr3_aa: CASSRGIQVLQFF
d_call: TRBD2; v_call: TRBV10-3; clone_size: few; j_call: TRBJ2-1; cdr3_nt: TGTGCCATCAGTGGGCGACTAGCGGAGAATGAGCAGTTCTTC; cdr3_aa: CAISGRLAENEQFF
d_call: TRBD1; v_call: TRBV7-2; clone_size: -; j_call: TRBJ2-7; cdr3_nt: TGTGCCAGCAGGACCGGGACAGGGGGCTTAGAGCAGTACTTC; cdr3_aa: CASRTGTGGLEQYF
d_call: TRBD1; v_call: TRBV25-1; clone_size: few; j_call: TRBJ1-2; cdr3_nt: TGTGCCAGCAGTGAGGACAGGCCCCCTCTCTATGGCTACACCTTC; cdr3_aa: CASSEDRPPLYGYTF
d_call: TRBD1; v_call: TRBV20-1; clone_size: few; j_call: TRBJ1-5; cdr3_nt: TGCAGTGCCGCAGGGGGGAGCAATCAGCCCCAGCATTTT; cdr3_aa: CSAAGGSNQPQHF
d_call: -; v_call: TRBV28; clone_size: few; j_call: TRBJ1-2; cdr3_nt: TGTGCCAGCAGTTTACCAGGACGGGAAAACTATGGCTACACCTTC; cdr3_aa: CASSLPGRENYGYTF
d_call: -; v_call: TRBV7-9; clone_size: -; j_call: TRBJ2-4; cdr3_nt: TGTGCCAGCAGCGCCCGTTTGGACATTCAGTACTTC; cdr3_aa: CASSARLDIQYF
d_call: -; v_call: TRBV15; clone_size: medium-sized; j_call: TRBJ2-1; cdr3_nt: TGTGCCACCAGCAAGTTACAGGACAACTACAATGAGCAGTTCTTC; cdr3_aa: CATSKLQDNYNEQFF
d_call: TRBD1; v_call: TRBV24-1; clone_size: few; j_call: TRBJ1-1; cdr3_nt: TGTGCCACCAGTGATTGGGACAGGGAGAACACTGAAGCTTTCTTT; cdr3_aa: CATSDWDRENTEAFF
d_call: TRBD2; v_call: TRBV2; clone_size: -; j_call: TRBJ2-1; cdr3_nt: TGTGCCAGCAAAGGGACTAGCGGGAGTTTTTACAATGAGCAGTTCTTC; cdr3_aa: CASKGTSGSFYNEQFF
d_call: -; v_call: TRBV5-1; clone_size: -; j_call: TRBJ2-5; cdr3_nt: TGCGCCAGCAGCTTGATTACAGGTCAAGAGACCCAGTACTTC; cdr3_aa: CASSLITGQETQYF
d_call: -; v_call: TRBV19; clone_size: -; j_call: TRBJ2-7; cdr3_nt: TGTGCCAGTAGTACCCGACAGGCCTACGAGCAGTACTTC; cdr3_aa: CASSTRQAYEQYF
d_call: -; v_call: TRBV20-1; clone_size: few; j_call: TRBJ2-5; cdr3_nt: TGCAGTGCTAGTTCCGTAGGGATAGGGACCCAGTACTTC; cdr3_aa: CSASSVGIGTQYF
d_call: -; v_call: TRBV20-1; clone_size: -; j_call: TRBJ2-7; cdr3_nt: TGCAGTGCCTCCAAACTCCCCCTGGGGAACGAGCAGTACTTC; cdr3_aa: CSASKLPLGNEQYF
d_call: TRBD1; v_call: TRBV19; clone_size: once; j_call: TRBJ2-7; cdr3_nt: TGTGCCACTCGGGACAGGAGCGACGAGCAGTACTTC; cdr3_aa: CATRDRSDEQYF
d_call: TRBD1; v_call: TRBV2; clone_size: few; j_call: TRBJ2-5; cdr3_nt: TGTGCCAGCAGTGATCGGGGGACAGGGGTTGAGACCCAGTACTTC; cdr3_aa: CASSDRGTGVETQYF
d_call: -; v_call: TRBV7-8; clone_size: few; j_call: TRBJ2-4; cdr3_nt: TGTGCCAGCAGCCCTCAGGGGTACAGGGACCAAAACATTCAGTACTTC; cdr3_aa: CASSPQGYRDQNIQYF
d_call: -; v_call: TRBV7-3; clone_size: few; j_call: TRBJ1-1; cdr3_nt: TGTGCCAGCAGCCCACAGGGGAACACTGAAGCTTTCTTT; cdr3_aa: CASSPQGNTEAFF
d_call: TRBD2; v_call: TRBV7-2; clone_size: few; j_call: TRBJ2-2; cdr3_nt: TGTGCCAGCAGCTCTAGCGGGGGGAACACCGGGGAGCTGTTTTTT; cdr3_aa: CASSSSGGNTGELFF
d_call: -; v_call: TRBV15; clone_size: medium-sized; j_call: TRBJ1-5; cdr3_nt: TGTGCCACCAGCAGAGAGCAATCACGGGTTCAGCCCCAGCATTTT; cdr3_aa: CATSREQSRVQPQHF
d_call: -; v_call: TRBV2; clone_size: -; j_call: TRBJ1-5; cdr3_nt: TGTGCCAGCAAGGATGGGGGGCAGCCCCAGCATTTT; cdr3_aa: CASKDGGQPQHF
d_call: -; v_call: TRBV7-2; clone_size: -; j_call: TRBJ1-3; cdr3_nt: TGTGCCAGCAGCTTTAGCGGCTCTGGAAACACCATATATTTT; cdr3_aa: CASSFSGSGNTIYF
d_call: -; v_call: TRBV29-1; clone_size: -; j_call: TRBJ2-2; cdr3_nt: TGCAGCGTTTCCGGGGCCGGTAACACCGGGGAGCTGTTTTTT; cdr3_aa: CSVSGAGNTGELFF
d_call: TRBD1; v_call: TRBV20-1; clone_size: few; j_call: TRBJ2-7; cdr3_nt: TGCAGTGCTAGAGTGAGGGGGGACAGGGGTAAGGACGAGCAGTACTTC; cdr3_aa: CSARVRGDRGKDEQYF
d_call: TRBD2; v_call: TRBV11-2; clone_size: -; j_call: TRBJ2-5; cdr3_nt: TGTGCCAGCAGCTCTACTAGCGGGAGGCCCCAAGAGACCCAGTACTTC; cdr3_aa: CASSSTSGRPQETQYF
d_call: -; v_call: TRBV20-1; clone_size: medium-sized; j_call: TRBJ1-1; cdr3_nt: TGCAGCAGGGGTCTGAACACTGAAGCTTTCTTT; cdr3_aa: CSRGLNTEAFF
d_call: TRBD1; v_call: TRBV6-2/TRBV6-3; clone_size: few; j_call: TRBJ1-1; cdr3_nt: TGTGCCAGCACACCAGGGGGTACTGAAGCTTTCTTT; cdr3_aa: CASTPGGTEAFF